This T cell receptor (beta chain) derives from a study of post-analysis software for immune sequencing data. Across the study: Recorded subtypes: relapsing-remitting, secondary progressive, progressive-relapsing; some patients unannotated.

CDR3 length equals 18 residues. CDR1 is MNHNS and CDR2 is SASEGT in the germline V gene. V trimming: 7 bases; J trimming: 3 bases; junction bases outside the gene matches: 19. cDNA libraries for TCR beta contained unique molecular identifiers. Each CDR3 protein is one row after TCRdb ran MiXCR on the PCR reads. The sample consists of 650,000 to 850,000 distinct CDR3 sequences, approximately 53% of them appearing once. Concerning this clonotype: The antigen is not known.

Study-level points and caveats: Relative to controls, patients with multiple sclerosis showed significantly lower normalized Chao1 diversity. A few TRBV segments, TRBV5-6, TRBV5-1 and TRBV20-1 among them, were found more frequent in patients than controls.

This TCR derives from a girl aged 5 to 17 with multiple sclerosis. Sequencing was performed on blood. The chain links TRBV6-1 to TRBJ1-2, with TRBD1 matching over 8 bases. CDR3 DNA: TGTGCCAGCACCTTATTAGGGACAGGAGGAAGCGTGGACTATGGCTACACCTTC. Its translation is CASTLLGTGGSVDYGYTF.